This is a list of T cell receptor beta chains from one sample in a study of blood T cell repertoires in COVID-19. Data came from immunoSEQ multiplex PCR; TCRdb stores just in-frame clones and leaves some out. The data contain 150,000 to 200,000 clones, about four fifths of them seen just once; the ten biggest clones take up roughly 8%. The sequencing sample was made of peripheral blood. The source of these receptors is a woman aged 55-69 years with COVID-19, enrolled during active disease. Each CDR3 is given without its conserved first and last residue. A D gene is named only where the DNA matches it firmly. Some rows have no size entry. The others give once, few or many, or a class for an expanded clone.

D | V | size | CDR3
TRBD1 | TRBV28 | - | ASRLGTVKTEAF
TRBD1 | TRBV27 | - | ASNTRQGLIYGYT
- | TRBV3-1/TRBV3-2 | - | ASSTRDIYNTEAF
- | TRBV6-5 | - | ASSKGGADEKLF
- | TRBV5-6 | - | ASSLVLGTDTQY
- | TRBV11-2 | - | ASSKSLWGPSGNTIY
TRBD1 | TRBV5-5 | - | ASSETGNNQPQH
- | TRBV7-8 | - | ASSPRTRSLNVIGYT
TRBD2 | TRBV2 | - | ASSEELAGGYNEQF
TRBD2 | TRBV9 | - | ASSVARGDEQF
TRBD1 | TRBV19 | - | ASRDSIPNYGYT
TRBD2 | TRBV5-4 | few | ASTAAGGITGELF
- | TRBV27 | - | ASSLFVGAETQY
TRBD1 | TRBV27 | - | ASSLSWDRGGYGYT
- | TRBV28 | - | ASRGGGRNPEAF
- | TRBV5-6 | - | ASSRGSGGETQY
- | TRBV3-1/TRBV3-2 | few | ASSQGWSGEDNQPQH
- | TRBV6-5 | - | ASRIALGGPYEQY
TRBD1 | TRBV6-5 | - | ASRLDRVVTEAF
- | TRBV30 | once | AWSLKPPTVSSPLH
TRBD1 | TRBV7-3 | many | ASSFRAGGDSPLH
TRBD2 | TRBV5-1 | - | ASSLAGTSGTQY
TRBD1 | TRBV6-5 | - | ASRSRQGSNSPLH
TRBD2 | TRBV7-9 | - | ASSGRGQETQY
- | TRBV28 | - | ASSSAWDSGLSQSAEQY
TRBD1 | TRBV6-5 | - | ASSSGTGAGNTIY
TRBD2 | TRBV9 | few | ASSVGRWGTKNFNEQF
TRBD1 | TRBV18 | - | ASSLRTGRGTEAF
- | TRBV9 | - | ASGGTFPSYNEQF
- | TRBV5-3 | - | ARSSPRDRSYNEQF
TRBD1 | TRBV5-6 | - | ASSPGGRGQPQH
- | TRBV7-3 | many | ASSLSPTENTEAF
- | TRBV3-1/TRBV3-2 | - | ASSQDLGAGGYNEQF
- | TRBV5-6 | few | ASSLATNSYNEQF
- | TRBV10-1 | - | ASSGQGYHGELF
TRBD2 | TRBV28 | - | ASSSIGTSGPQREQF
TRBD1 | TRBV5-1 | - | ASSVPGGETQY
- | TRBV28 | - | ASQGSWYGYT
- | TRBV24-1 | - | ATSDQTGKEAF
- | TRBV6-2/TRBV6-3 | - | ASTPQATSTDTQY
- | TRBV27 | - | ASSFKGEGYT
- | TRBV3-1/TRBV3-2 | - | ASSQQLTNTGELF
- | TRBV27 | - | ASSFTISTVGYGYT
TRBD1 | TRBV28 | - | ASSRDRVYGYT